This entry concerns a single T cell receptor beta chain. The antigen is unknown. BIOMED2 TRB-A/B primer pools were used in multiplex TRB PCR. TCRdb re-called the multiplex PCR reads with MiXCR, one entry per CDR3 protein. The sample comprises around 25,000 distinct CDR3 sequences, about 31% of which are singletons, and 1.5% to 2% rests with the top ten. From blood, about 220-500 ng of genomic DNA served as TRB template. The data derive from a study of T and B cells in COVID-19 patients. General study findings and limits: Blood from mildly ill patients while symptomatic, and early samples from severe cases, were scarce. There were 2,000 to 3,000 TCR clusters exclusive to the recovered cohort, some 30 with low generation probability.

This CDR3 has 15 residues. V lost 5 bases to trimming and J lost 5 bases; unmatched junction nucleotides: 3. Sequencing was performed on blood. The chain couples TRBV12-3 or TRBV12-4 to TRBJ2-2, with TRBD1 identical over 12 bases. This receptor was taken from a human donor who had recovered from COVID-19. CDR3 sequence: CASSRGQGATGELFF. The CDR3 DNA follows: TGTGCCAGCAGTCGGGGACAGGGGGCTACCGGGGAGCTGTTTTTT.